The rows below give T cell receptor beta chains drawn from one sample of a study of early T cells in non-severe SARS-CoV-2 infection. TCRdb used MiXCR to reprocess the 5' RACE reads, holding one entry per CDR3 protein. The sample comprises roughly 40,000 distinct CDR3 sequences, approximately 4% of which are singletons, and more than 2.5% rests with the top ten. Sequencing input: whole blood. The receptors stem from an adult who was a healthcare worker with PCR-confirmed SARS-CoV-2 infection or an uninfected control (not recorded which). Each CDR3 is given without its conserved first and last residue.

>11|TRBV7-8|TRBJ1-1
ASSVPNGAEAF
>12|TRBV6-1|TRBJ1-5
ASSEQGQNQPQH
>11|TRBV7-9|TRBJ2-7
ALSPQGYYEQY
>10|TRBV7-9|TRBJ2-7
ASSWTGHEQY
>11|TRBV18|TRBJ1-2
ASSPDSNYGYT
>11|TRBV29-1|TRBJ2-5
SALWGDQETQY
>10|TRBV7-6|TRBJ2-3
ASSLSQNTQY
>12|TRBV5-6|TRBJ1-1
ASSLGQTNTEAF
>11|TRBV9|TRBJ1-5
ASSASWAQPQH
>12|TRBV6-6|TRBJ2-7
ASSYCVNGCEQY
>12|TRBV14|TRBJ2-2
ATRAALNTGELF
>14|TRBV11-2|TRBJ2-3
ASSLGASPSTDTQY
>15|TRBV7-9|TRBJ2-7
ASSFYLGSGVSYEQY
>11|TRBV7-6|TRBJ2-7
ASSLGVQYEQY
>14|TRBV4-2|TRBJ2-5
ASSQAQTQGAQTQY
>14|TRBV10-3|TRBJ2-2
AISETTSRGTGELF
>13|TRBV6-5|TRBJ2-2
ASNLGQGRGGELF
>12|TRBV11-2|TRBJ2-5
ASSSAWGSETQY
>10|TRBV30|TRBJ2-3
ARGWRTDTQY
>11|TRBV4-2|TRBJ1-2
ASSQDTGSGYT
>12|TRBV19|TRBJ2-7
ASRAYGRSYEQY
>10|TRBV9|TRBJ2-3
ASSSSMDTQY
>11|TRBV29-1|TRBJ2-3
SVAQGAGDTQY
>12|TRBV5-4|TRBJ2-4
ASSRDYSKNIQY
>16|TRBV20-1|TRBJ1-4
SASPVPGQGATNEKLF
>10|TRBV3-1|TRBJ2-7
ASKGETYEQY
>15|TRBV7-2|TRBJ2-2
ASSPGLQSANTGELF
>11|TRBV5-5|TRBJ1-2
ASSLDRVYGYT
>13|TRBV5-1|TRBJ1-3
ASSLWGLSGNTIY
>13|TRBV12-2|TRBJ2-7
ASRQHRRGFYEQY
>13|TRBV7-2|TRBJ2-1
ASSPGGARDREQF
>12|TRBV7-9|TRBJ2-1
ASSLMGAYNEQF
>15|TRBV6-1|TRBJ1-6
ASSESGGGPLDSPLH
>11|TRBV14|TRBJ2-1
ASSLLVDNEQF
>13|TRBV5-1|TRBJ2-7
ASSPGGQGALEQY
>9|TRBV7-9|TRBJ2-7
ASSPQYEQY
>11|TRBV6-4|TRBJ1-1
ASSLRENTEAF
>13|TRBV11-2|TRBJ2-1
ASSSYFAGRNEQF
>14|TRBV6-5|TRBJ1-2
ASTTWRSRTNYGYT
>15|TRBV19|TRBJ1-2
ASSLTFPPGQGNGYT
>12|TRBV18|TRBJ1-2
ASSPRGRVDGYT
>11|TRBV5-5|TRBJ1-6
ASSLAGNSPLH
>13|TRBV18|TRBJ1-6
ASSPGEWGNSPLH
>15|TRBV5-1|TRBJ2-3
ASSPRPRLNGGDTQY
>13|TRBV25-1|TRBJ2-3
ASNRASGSTDTQY
>10|TRBV7-9|TRBJ2-7
ASSSIRYEQY
>13|TRBV30|TRBJ2-1
AWNRDRGQYNEQF
>13|TRBV20-1|TRBJ2-1
SARDSRGVGNEQF
>17|TRBV14|TRBJ1-1
ASSKESQGVGKMNTEAF
>12|TRBV5-1|TRBJ2-5
ASSPSVFQETQY
>11|TRBV5-1|TRBJ2-3
ASNREITDTQY
>10|TRBV6-2/TRBV6-3|TRBJ2-7
ASSPGLFEQY
>14|TRBV3-1|TRBJ1-5
ASSQSSGNSNQPQH
>10|TRBV4-1|TRBJ2-3
ASSQDSATQY